One sample yielded the 15 T cell receptor beta chains listed below, sequenced in a study of cytomegalovirus exposure and HLA in healthy donors. The PCR was carried out with 60 Vbeta primers and 13 Jbeta primers. TCRdb keeps only in-frame clones here, not all; method: immunoSEQ multiplex PCR. The sample table sets out 100,000 to 150,000 clones. Material for sequencing was PBMCs. Receptor source: a young man in good health and CMV-seronegative.

The genes are TRBV6-1 and TRBJ1-2, with TRBD1 matching 7 bases. This CDR3 is 16 amino acids long. CDR1 MNHNS and CDR2 SASEGT come from the germline V gene. V was clipped by 3 bases and J by 0 bases; unmatched bases: 7. The CDR3 sequence is CASSDGTAFSNYGYTF. The DNA of the CDR3 is TGTGCCAGCAGTGATGGGACAGCCTTCTCTAACTATGGCTACACCTTC.

The chain joins TRBV5-1 to TRBJ1-1; maybe TRBD1 (5 bases). V dropped 6 bases and J dropped 0 bases, with 27 bases sitting between them. The CDR3 contains 19 residues. Germline V gene sequence: CDR1 SGHRS, CDR2 YFSETQ. The CDR3: CASTRGDGIASGLNTEAFF. The CDR3 DNA sequence: TGCGCCAGCACCCGGGGGGACGGTATCGCCTCCGGCTTGAACACTGAAGCTTTCTTT.

The chain joins TRBV4-1 to TRBJ1-4; D is undetermined. CDR3 length: 16 residues. The V and J ends lost 4 bases and 5 bases respectively, with 17 bases between them. Germline V gene sequence: CDR1 MGHRA, CDR2 YSYEKL. CDR3 sequence: CASSRVRARENEKLFF. The CDR3, as DNA: TGCGCCAGCAGCCGAGTCCGGGCCCGGGAGAATGAAAAACTGTTTTTT.

The rearrangement joins TRBV7-9 to TRBJ2-5; D gene ambiguous. Trimming removed 5 bases from V and 5 bases from J, with 18 bases in between. Per germline, CDR1 SEHNR and CDR2 FQNEAQ (reference sequence). CDR3 length: 15 amino acids. This CDR3 reads CASSPVGGYGETQYF. The CDR3 DNA reads TGTGCCAGCAGCCCGGTCGGTGGGTACGGGGAGACCCAGTACTTC.

The chain carries TRBV19 and TRBJ2-7; tentatively, D is TRBD2 (6 bases). The germline CDR1 and CDR2 sequences are LNHDA and SQIVND (reference sequence). Trimming took 3 bases from V and 1 from J, leaving 13 bases between them. CDR3 length equals 15 residues. In nucleotides, the CDR3 is TGTGCCAGTAGTATCGGAGGGCCCCGTTCCTACGAGCAGTACTTC. Protein sequence: CASSIGGPRSYEQYF.

The chain has TRBV5-5 and TRBJ1-1, with D possibly being TRBD1 (5 bases). In germline, CDR1 is SGHKS, CDR2 YYEKEE (reference sequence). Trimming left V 6 bases short and J 6 bases short, with 18 bases between. The CDR3 covers 14 residues. The CDR3 here is CASTPGGGNAEAFF. The CDR3 coding sequence is TGTGCCAGCACCCCCGGGGGGGGGAATGCTGAAGCTTTCTTT.

The V and J genes are TRBV11-3 and TRBJ2-5; TRBD2 might be the D (7 bases). The germline CDR1 and CDR2 sequences are SGHNT and YENEEA. This CDR3 is 15 amino acids long. The V and J ends lost 3 bases and 4 bases respectively, with 15 bases between them. The CDR3 coding sequence is TGTGCCAGCAGCTTCGGTGGGGGGGCCTTAGAGACCCAGTACTTC. Protein product: CASSFGGGALETQYF. The complete variable domain, with remaining parts taken from reference TRBV11-3 and TRBJ2-5, reads EAGVVQSPRYKIIEKKQPVAFWCNPISGHNTLYWYLQNLGQGPELLIRYENEEAVDDSQLPKDRFSAERLKGVDSTLKIQPAELGDSAVYLCASSFGGGALETQYFGPGTRLLVL.

The J gene is TRBJ2-5, the V gene TRBV7-6; 8 nucleotides align to TRBD1. The germline V gene encodes CDR1 SGHVS and CDR2 FNYEAQ. The junction had 5 bases not matched to a gene; V was cut back by 4 bases and J by 4 bases. This CDR3 is 14 amino acids long. The DNA of the CDR3 is TGTGCCAGCAGCTCTAGACAGGGGAGAGAGACCCAGTACTTC. Protein: CASSSRQGRETQYF.

This sequence joins TRBV19 and TRBJ1-5, with 8 bases matching TRBD1. The CDR3 contains 15 residues. With 4 bases clipped from V and 6 bases from J, the junction kept 8 bases outside the gene matches. Germline V lookup: CDR1 LNHDA, CDR2 SQIVND (reference sequence). CDR3 in amino acids: CASSTRGQGSQPQHF. CDR3 DNA sequence: TGTGCCAGTAGTACCCGAGGACAGGGAAGTCAGCCCCAGCATTTT.

The J gene is TRBJ1-5, the V gene TRBV28, with 7 bases fitting TRBD1. The CDR3 has 16 amino acids. V trimming: 6 bases; J trimming: 5 bases; junction bases outside the gene matches: 13. Per germline, CDR1 MDHEN and CDR2 SYDVKM. The chain's CDR3 is CASRRRTGALHQPQHF. CDR3 bases: TGTGCCAGCAGGCGACGGACAGGCGCTCTTCATCAGCCCCAGCATTTT.

This chain joins TRBV10-1 and TRBJ2-3, with 11 bases lining up with TRBD2. The V and J ends lost 0 bases and 4 bases, in that order; junction bases with no gene match: 9. The germline gives CDR1 WNHNN, CDR2 SYGVQD (reference sequence). CDR3 size: 18 residues. The CDR3: CASSESNSGGAEADTQYF. CDR3 DNA: TGCGCCAGCAGTGAGTCGAATAGCGGGGGGGCCGAGGCAGATACGCAGTATTTT.

The chain links TRBV19 to TRBJ1-5; 9 bases are shared with TRBD1. The V gene end was trimmed by 4 bases and the J gene end by 6 bases; junction bases not matched to a gene: 7. The CDR3 is 15 amino acids. Germline V gene data show CDR1 as LNHDA and CDR2 as SQIVND (reference sequence). The CDR3 nucleotides read TGTGCCAGTAGTAACCTCGGACAGGGGACTCAGCCCCAGCATTTT. Protein sequence: CASSNLGQGTQPQHF.

The rearrangement joins TRBV19 to TRBJ1-1; a weak D match, TRBD1 (5 bases). The CDR3 is 16 amino acids. Trimming took 7 bases from V and 0 from J, leaving 18 bases between them. The germline CDR1 and CDR2 sequences are LNHDA and SQIVND (reference sequence). In DNA form, the CDR3 reads TGTGCCAGTACCTCCCCCCTGGTAGGGGTGAACACTGAAGCTTTCTTT. Translation gives CASTSPLVGVNTEAFF.

V and J are TRBV2 and TRBJ2-7, with a weak D call TRBD1 (5 bases). V lost 6 bases and J lost 1, with 13 bases in between. Germline V gene data show CDR1 as SNHLY and CDR2 as FYNNEI. There are 14 residues in the CDR3. In nucleotides, the CDR3 is TGTGCCAGCAGGTCCTCAGGGATTTCCTACGAGCAGTACTTC. Amino acid sequence: CASRSSGISYEQYF.

This sequence joins TRBV30 and TRBJ1-1; D ambiguous. The germline V and J ends were trimmed by 7 bases and 5 bases, with 11 bases remaining between them. Germline CDR1 reads GTSNPN; CDR2 reads SVGIG (reference sequence). CDR3 size: 11 residues. The CDR3 DNA is TGTGCCTCTCTTATGAGGACTGAAGCTTTCTTT. This encodes CASLMRTEAFF. The full variable domain, with the rest looked up from reference TRBV30 and TRBJ1-1, is SQTIHQWPATLVQPVGSPLSLECTVEGTSNPNLYWYRQAAGRGLQLLFYSVGIGQISSEVPQNLSASRPQDRQFILSSKKLLLSDSGFYLCASLMRTEAFFGQGTRLTVV.